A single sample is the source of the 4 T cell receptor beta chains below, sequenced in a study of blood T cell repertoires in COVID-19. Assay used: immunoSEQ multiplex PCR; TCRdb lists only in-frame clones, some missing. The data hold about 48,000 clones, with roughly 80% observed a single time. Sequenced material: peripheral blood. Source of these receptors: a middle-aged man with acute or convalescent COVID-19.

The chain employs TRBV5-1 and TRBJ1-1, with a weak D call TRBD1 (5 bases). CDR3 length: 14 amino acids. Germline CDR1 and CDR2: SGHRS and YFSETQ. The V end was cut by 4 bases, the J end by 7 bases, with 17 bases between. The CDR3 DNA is TGCGCCAGCAGCCCAGGGCTGGAGGGCGGTGAAGCTTTCTTT. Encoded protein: CASSPGLEGGEAFF.

In nucleotides, the CDR3 is TGTGCCAGCCCCCGGGACAGGAGTACGAACACCGGGGAGCTGTTTTTT. As protein: CASPRDRSTNTGELFF. V is TRBV18 and J is TRBJ2-2; 8 bases agree with TRBD1. The CDR3 totals 16 residues. Germline loops: CDR1 KGHSH, CDR2 LQKENI. V was clipped by 8 bases and J by 0 bases; unmatched bases: 8.

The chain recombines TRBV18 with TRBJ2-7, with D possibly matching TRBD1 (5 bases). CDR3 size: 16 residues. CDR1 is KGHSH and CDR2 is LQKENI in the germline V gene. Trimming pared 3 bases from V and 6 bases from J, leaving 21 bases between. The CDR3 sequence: CASSPQSSFRVGEQYF. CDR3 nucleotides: TGTGCCAGCTCACCGCAATCCTCCTTCAGGGTAGGCGAGCAGTACTTC.

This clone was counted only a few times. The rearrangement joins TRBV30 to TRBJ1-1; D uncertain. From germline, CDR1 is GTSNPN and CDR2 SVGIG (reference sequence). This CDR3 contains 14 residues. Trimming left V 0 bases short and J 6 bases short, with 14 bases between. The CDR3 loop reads CAWSVLGQGAEAFF. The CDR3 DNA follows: TGTGCCTGGAGTGTATTAGGTCAAGGAGCTGAAGCTTTCTTT.